The source of this T cell receptor (beta chain) is a study of shared T cell receptors in the human thymus (dated by TCRdb to about 2021). Background on the whole study: The study examined how the human thymus generates shared, self-reactive T-cell receptor alpha chains.

The CDR3 runs 14 amino acids, cysteine and phenylalanine included. The sequence is cut down to CDR3 DNA, 42 bases in frame from base 1. V trim: 4 bases; J trim: 2 bases; unmatched bases: 4. CDR1 SQVTM and CDR2 ANQGSEA were looked up in the germline V gene. Of note for this clone: Its antigen specificity is not known. No much larger clone is present one base from it, and per-base qualities are unavailable.

The library was built by means of the immunoSEQ multiplex PCR assay. The source is immuneACCESS, and TCRdb retained only in-frame sequences with V and J called. Part of the clones is not carried over; for the studies checked, unresolved V genes explain less than half of this, and the remainder is unexplained. This sample comprises hundreds of thousands of clones, roughly 90% of them detected only once. Roughly 0.0097% of the sample is taken by the ten largest. These same data were also listed under a study on human thymus T cells. The second study also describes: Immunologically healthy infants undergoing open corrective cardiac surgery for congenital heart defects in Finland were used as donors. The thymus tissue came from surgical resects taken out during corrective cardiac surgery. Both the thymic and the peripheral blood repertoires appeared to show biased V and J gene segment usage. The related research reported highly overlapping thymic TCR repertoires among unrelated individuals. The study characterized TCR alpha and beta repertoires from under 10 infant thymus samples and a few related peripheral blood samples. The infant donors were roughly 7 to 244 days old, and the cohort included over five males and two females. After being mechanically released from the tissue, thymocytes were kept at -70 degrees C in pellets of about 8.5-30 million cells. A QIAsymphony instrument was used to extract genomic DNA from frozen cell pellets. Using the immunoSEQ multiplex PCR assay, the TCRB and TCRAD loci were amplified from a standardized quantity of quality-controlled genomic DNA. The V(D)J region was spanned by amplicons of a length sufficient to cover the CDR3 and to identify V and J genes. The commercial immunoSEQ service was used to sequence amplicons on an Illumina platform. Primer bias and sequencing errors were corrected as previously described, and TCRAD and TCRB definitions were based on the IMGT database. The repertoires were analysed using immunoSEQ Analyzer 3.0 and VDJTools for basic statistics, V/J segment usage, diversity estimates, rarefaction and pairwise overlap. Diversity was estimated with Chao1, ChaoE, Efron-Thisted, Shannon and inverse Simpson indices, and also on datasets down-sampled to the smallest sample. Repertoire overlap was determined by strict matching of CDR3 nucleotide sequence, V gene and J gene, and Jaccard-based multidimensional scaling clustering was applied. Thymus samples yielded on average around 810,000 unique TCRB clonotypes, compared with roughly 80,000 from blood samples.

The sequenced sample was thymocytes. The TCR originated in a boy in the first two years of life with a congenital heart defect. Donor details come from another sample of the same person, matched by shared clones. This receptor chain uses TRBV29-1 and TRBJ2-7; TRBD2 fits 11 bases in the junction. The bases are TGCAGCGTTGTGGGGACTAGCGGTACCTACGAGCAGTACTTC. It translates to CSVVGTSGTYEQYF.